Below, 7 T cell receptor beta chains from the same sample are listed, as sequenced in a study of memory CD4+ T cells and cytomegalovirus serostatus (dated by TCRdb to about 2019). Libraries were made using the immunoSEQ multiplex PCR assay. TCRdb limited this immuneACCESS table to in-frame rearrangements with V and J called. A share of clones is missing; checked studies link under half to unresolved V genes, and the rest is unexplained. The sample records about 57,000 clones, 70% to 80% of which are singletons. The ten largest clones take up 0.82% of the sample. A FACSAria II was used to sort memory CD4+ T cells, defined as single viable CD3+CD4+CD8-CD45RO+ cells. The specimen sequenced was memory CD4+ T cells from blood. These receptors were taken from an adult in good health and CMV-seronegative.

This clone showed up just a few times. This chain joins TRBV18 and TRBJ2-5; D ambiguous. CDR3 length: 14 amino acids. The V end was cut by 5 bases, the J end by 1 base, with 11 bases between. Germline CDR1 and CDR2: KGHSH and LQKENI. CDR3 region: CASSLEQSQETQYF. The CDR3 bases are TGTGCCAGCTCATTAGAGCAGTCCCAAGAGACCCAGTACTTC.

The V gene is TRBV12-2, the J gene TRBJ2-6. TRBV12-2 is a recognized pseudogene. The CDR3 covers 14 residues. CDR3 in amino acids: CASRPWTGANVLTF. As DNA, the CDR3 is TGTGCAAGTCGCCCATGGACGGGGGCCAACGTCCTGACTTTC.

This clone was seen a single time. DNA for the CDR3: TGTGCCAGCTTAGCGGGAGATACGCAGTATTTT. It yields the protein CASLAGDTQYF. The V gene is TRBV6-5, the J gene TRBJ2-3, with 7 bases lining up with TRBD2. Per germline, CDR1 MNHEY and CDR2 SVGAGI. The CDR3 is 11 amino acids. Losses at the gene ends were 8 bases for V and 5 bases for J; bases not matched to a gene: 1.

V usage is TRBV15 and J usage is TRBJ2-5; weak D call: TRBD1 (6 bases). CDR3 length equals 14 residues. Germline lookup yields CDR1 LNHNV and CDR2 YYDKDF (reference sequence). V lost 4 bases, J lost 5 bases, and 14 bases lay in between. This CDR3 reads CATSKPTGLETQYF. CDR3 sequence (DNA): TGTGCCACCAGCAAACCGACAGGTTTGGAGACCCAGTACTTC.

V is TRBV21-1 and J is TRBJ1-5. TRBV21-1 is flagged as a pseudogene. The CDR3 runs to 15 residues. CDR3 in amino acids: CASSSWESFNQPQHF. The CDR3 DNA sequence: TGTGCCAGCAGTTCCTGGGAGAGTTTTAATCAGCCCCAGCATTTT.

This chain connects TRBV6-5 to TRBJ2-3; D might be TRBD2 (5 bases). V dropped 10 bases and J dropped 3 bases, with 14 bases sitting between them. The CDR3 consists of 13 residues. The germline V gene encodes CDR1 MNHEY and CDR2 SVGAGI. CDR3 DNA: TGTGCCACCGGGGTCACGGGGACAGATACGCAGTATTTT. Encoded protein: CATGVTGTDTQYF.

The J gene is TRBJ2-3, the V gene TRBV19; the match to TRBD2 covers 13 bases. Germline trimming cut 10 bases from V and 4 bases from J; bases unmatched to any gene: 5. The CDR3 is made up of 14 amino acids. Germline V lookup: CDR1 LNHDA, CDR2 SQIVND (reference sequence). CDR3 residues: CATGTSGAPDTQYF. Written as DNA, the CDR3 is TGTGCCACGGGGACTAGCGGGGCACCAGATACGCAGTATTTT.